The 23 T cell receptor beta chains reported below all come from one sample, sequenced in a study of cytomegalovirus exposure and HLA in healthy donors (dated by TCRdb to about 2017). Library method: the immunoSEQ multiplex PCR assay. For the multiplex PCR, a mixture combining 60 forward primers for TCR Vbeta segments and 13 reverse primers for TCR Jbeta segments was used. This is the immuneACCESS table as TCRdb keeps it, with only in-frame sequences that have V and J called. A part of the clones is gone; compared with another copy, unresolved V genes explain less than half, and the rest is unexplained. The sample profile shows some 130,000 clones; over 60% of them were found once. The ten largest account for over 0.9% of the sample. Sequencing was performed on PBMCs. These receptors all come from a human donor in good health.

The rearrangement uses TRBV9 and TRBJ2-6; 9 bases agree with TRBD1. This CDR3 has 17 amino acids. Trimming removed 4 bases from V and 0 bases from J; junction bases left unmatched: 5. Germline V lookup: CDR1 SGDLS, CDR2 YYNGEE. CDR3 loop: CASSWDRANSGANVLTF. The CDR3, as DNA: TGTGCCAGCAGCTGGGACAGGGCCAACTCTGGGGCCAACGTCCTGACTTTC.

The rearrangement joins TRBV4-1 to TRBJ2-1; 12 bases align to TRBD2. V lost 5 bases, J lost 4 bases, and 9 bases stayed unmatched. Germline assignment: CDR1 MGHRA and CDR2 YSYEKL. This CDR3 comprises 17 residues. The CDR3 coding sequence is TGCGCCAGCAGCTACGACTCGACTAGCGGGGGTTACAATGAGCAGTTCTTC. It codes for CASSYDSTSGGYNEQFF.

The CDR3 spells CASSQGSWTLLSYEQYF. The CDR3 region has the DNA TGCGCCAGCAGCCAAGGGTCCTGGACACTACTCTCCTACGAGCAGTACTTC. The genes are TRBV4-1 and TRBJ2-7, with a weak D call TRBD1 (5 bases). V gave up 1 base and J gave up 0 bases, with 16 bases separating them. Germline CDR1 reads MGHRA; CDR2 reads YSYEKL. The CDR3 is made up of 17 amino acids.

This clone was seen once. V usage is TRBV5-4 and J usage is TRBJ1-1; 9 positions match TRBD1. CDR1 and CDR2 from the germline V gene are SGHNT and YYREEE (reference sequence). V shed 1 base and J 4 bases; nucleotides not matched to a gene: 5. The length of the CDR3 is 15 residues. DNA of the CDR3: TGTGCCAGCAGCTTGAGTGGGACAGGGCCCACTGAAGCTTTCTTT. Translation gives CASSLSGTGPTEAFF.

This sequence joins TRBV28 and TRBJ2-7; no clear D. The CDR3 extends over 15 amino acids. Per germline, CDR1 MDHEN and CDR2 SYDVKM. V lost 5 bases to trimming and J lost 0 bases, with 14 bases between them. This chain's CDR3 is CASSPQTESSYEQYF. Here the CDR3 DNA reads TGTGCCAGCAGTCCACAGACCGAGAGCTCCTACGAGCAGTACTTC.

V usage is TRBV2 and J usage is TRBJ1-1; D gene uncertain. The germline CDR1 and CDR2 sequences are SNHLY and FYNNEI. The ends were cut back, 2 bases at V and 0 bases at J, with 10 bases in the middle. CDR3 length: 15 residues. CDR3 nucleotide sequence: TGTGCCAGCAGTGAAACGTCAGTAATGAACACTGAAGCTTTCTTT. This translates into CASSETSVMNTEAFF. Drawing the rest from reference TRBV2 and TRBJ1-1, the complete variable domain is EPEVTQTPSHQVTQMGQEVILRCVPISNHLYFYWYRQILGQKVEFLVSFYNNEISEKSEIFDDQFSVERPDGSNFTLKIRSTKLEDSAMYFCASSETSVMNTEAFFGQGTRLTVV.

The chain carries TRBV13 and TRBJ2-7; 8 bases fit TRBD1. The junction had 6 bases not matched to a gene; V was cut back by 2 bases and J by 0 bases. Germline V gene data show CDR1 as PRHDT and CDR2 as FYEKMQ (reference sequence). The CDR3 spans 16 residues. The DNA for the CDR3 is TGTGCCAGCAGCTTAAGGACAGGGTTGAACTCCTACGAGCAGTACTTC. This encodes CASSLRTGLNSYEQYF.

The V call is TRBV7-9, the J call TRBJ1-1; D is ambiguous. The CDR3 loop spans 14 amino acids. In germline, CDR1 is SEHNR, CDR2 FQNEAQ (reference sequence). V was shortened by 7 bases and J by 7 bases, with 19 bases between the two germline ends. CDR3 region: CASTPSGGSSEAFF. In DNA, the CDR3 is TGTGCCAGCACCCCCTCCGGAGGCAGTAGTGAAGCTTTCTTT.

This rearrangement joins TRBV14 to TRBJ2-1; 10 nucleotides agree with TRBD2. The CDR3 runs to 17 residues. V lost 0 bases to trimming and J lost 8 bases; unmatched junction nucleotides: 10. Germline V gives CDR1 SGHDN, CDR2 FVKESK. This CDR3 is CASSQDLTLAGDHEQFF. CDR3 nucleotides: TGTGCCAGCAGCCAAGATCTAACCCTAGCGGGGGATCATGAGCAGTTCTTC. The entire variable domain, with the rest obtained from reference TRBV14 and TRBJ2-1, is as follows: EAGVTQFPSHSVIEKGQTVTLRCDPISGHDNLYWYRRVMGKEIKFLLHFVKESKQDESGMPNNRFLAERTGGTYSTLKVQPAELEDSGVYFCASSQDLTLAGDHEQFFGPGTRLTVL.

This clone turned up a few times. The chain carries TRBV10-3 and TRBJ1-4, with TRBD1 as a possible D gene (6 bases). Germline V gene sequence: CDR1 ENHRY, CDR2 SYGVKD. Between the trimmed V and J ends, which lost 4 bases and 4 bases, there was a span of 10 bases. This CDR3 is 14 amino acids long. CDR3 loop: CAISGTANNEKLFF. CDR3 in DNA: TGTGCCATCAGTGGGACAGCTAATAATGAAAAACTGTTTTTT.

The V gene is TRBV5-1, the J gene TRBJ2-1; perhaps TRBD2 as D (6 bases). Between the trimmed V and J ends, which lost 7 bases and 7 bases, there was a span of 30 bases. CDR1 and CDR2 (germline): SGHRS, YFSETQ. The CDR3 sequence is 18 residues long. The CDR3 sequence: CASSKGSGREAFQNEQFF. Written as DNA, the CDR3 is TGCGCCAGCTCGAAAGGGAGTGGCAGGGAGGCGTTTCAGAATGAGCAGTTCTTC. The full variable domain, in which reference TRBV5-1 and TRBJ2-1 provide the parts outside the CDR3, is KAGVTQTPRYLIKTRGQQVTLSCSPISGHRSVSWYQQTPGQGLQFLFEYFSETQRNKGNFPGRFSGRQFSNSRSEMNVSTLELGDSALYLCASSKGSGREAFQNEQFFGPGTRLTVL.

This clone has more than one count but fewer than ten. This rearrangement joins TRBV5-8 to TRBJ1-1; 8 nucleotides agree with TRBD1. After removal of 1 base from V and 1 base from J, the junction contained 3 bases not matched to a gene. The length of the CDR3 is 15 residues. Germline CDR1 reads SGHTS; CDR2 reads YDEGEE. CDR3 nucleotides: TGTGCCAGCAGCTTGTGGGGACAGGCGAACACTGAAGCTTTCTTT. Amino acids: CASSLWGQANTEAFF.

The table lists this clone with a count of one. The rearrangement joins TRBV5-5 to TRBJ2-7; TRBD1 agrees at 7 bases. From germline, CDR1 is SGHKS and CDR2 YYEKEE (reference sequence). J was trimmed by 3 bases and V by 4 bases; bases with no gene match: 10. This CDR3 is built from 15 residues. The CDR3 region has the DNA TGTGCCAGCAGCCAACTTCCGGGACAGATCTACGAGCAGTACTTC. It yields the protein CASSQLPGQIYEQYF. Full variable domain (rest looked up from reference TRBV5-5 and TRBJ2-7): DAGVTQSPTHLIKTRGQQVTLRCSPISGHKSVSWYQQVLGQGPQFIFQYYEKEERGRGNFPDRFSARQFPNYSSELNVNALLLGDSALYLCASSQLPGQIYEQYFGPGTRLTVT.

The CDR3 here is CASKLPLRSKRGGELFF. DNA of the CDR3: TGTGCCAGCAAACTACCCCTACGGAGCAAAAGGGGCGGGGAGCTGTTTTTT. V usage is TRBV28 and J usage is TRBJ2-2, with D possibly TRBD1 on 5 matching bases. This CDR3 contains 17 residues. Trimming cost V 7 bases and J 7 bases, with 25 bases left between them. CDR1 is MDHEN and CDR2 is SYDVKM in the germline V gene.

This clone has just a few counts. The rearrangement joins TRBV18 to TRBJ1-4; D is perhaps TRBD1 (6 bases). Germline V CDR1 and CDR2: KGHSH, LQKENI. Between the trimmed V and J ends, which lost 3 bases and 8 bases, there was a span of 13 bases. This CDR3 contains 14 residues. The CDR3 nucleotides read TGTGCCAGCTCACCTAAGGACAGCTCAGAAAAACTGTTTTTT. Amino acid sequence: CASSPKDSSEKLFF.

The CDR3 nucleotides read TGTGCCACTCAACTAGCGGGGGGTCAAAATGAGCAGTTCTTC. It translates to CATQLAGGQNEQFF. This sequence joins TRBV11-2 and TRBJ2-1, with 12 positions matching TRBD2. CDR1 SGHAT and CDR2 FQNNGV come from the germline V gene. The V and J ends lost 10 bases and 7 bases, in that order; junction bases with no gene match: 8. The CDR3 has 14 amino acids.

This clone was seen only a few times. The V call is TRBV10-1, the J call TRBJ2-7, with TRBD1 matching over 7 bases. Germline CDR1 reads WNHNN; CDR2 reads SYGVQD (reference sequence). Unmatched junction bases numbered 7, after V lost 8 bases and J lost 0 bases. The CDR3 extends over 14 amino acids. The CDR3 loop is CASGTGTDSYEQYF. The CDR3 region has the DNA TGCGCCAGCGGGACCGGGACAGACTCCTACGAGCAGTACTTC.

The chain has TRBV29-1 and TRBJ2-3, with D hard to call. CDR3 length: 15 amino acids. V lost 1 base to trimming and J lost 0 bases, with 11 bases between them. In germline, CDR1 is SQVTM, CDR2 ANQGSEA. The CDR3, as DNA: TGCAGCGTTGAAGGCAAGAGCTCTAGCACAGATACGCAGTATTTT. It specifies CSVEGKSSSTDTQYF.

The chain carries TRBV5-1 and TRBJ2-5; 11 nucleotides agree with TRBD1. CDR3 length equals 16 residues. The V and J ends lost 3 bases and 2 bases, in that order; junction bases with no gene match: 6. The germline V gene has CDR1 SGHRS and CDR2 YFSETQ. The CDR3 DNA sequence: TGCGCCAGCAGCTCACGGACAGGGGGCAGACAAGAGACCCAGTACTTC. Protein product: CASSSRTGGRQETQYF.

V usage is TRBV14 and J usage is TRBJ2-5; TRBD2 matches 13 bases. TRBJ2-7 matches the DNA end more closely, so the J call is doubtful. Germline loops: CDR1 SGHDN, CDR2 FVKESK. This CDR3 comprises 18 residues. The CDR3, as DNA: TGTGCCAGCAGCCAAGGGACTAGCGGGGGCATTAGTCTGCGCGAGCAGTACTTC. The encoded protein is CASSQGTSGGISLREQYF.

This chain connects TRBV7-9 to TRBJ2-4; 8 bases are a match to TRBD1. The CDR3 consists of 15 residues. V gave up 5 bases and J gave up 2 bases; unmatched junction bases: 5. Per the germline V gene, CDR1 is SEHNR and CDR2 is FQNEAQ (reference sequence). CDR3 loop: CASSNRQGTKNIQYF. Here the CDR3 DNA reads TGTGCCAGCAGCAACCGACAGGGGACCAAAAACATTCAGTACTTC.

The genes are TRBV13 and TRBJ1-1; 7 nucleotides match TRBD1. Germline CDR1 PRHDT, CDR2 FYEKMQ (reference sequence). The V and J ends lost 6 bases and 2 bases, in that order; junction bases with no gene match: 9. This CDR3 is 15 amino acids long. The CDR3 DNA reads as TGTGCCAGCAGGCAGGGGGTAATTCGAAACACTGAAGCTTTCTTT. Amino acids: CASRQGVIRNTEAFF.

Here the CDR3 DNA reads TGTGCCAGCAGAAAGGCGGGGGGGGTGAACACTGAAGCTTTCTTT. Its protein product is CASRKAGGVNTEAFF. V usage is TRBV7-9 and J usage is TRBJ1-1, with D maybe TRBD1 (5 bases). The V end was cut by 6 bases, the J end by 0 bases, with 14 bases between. This CDR3 is built from 15 residues. CDR1 and CDR2 from the germline V gene are SEHNR and FQNEAQ (reference sequence).